These T cell receptor beta chains were read from a single sample in a study of T cell responses to AZD1222 COVID-19 vaccine. Produced via immunoSEQ multiplex PCR; TCRdb's table is partial and in-frame only. The sample has roughly 99,000 clones; about 93% are singletons. The sequences come from peripheral blood, collected 28 days after the second AZD1222 dose. The receptors originated from an adult who received the AZD1222 COVID-19 vaccine. The CDR3 runs from the conserved cysteine through the conserved F or W.

V | CDR3
TRBV18 | CASSPDRVNEKLFF
TRBV5-1 | CASSTPPQGGTQYF
TRBV6-5 | CASAQGAFPNQPQHF
TRBV5-1 | CASSPRDLNYGYTF
TRBV18 | CASSPFQGTSDEQYF
TRBV4-1 | CASSPRAGEKGSPLHF
TRBV6-5 | CASSTSGQGAYGYTF
TRBV30 | CAWRLAGGSNEQFF
TRBV18 | CASSQTQVSNQPQHF
TRBV9 | CASSFEDSLHEQFF
TRBV10-3 | CAISETTSNTEAFF
TRBV23-1 | CASSPGQGKNIQYF
TRBV6-2/TRBV6-3 | CASSYSRNTEAFF
TRBV9 | CASTRPPGGRTDTQYF
TRBV6-1 | CASSEGPLGRYGYTF
TRBV30 | CAWSVGQGKRTGELFF
TRBV30 | CAWSLGVRSPLHF
TRBV4-1 | CASSQTGTGNQPQHF
TRBV12-2 | CASRLPPRVLYEQYF
TRBV19 | CASSIDLSYGYTF
TRBV7-9 | CASSPGTSGTDTQYF
TRBV7-9 | CASSLPIKLGLGGELFF
TRBV19 | CASSIGTEGMNTEAFF
TRBV28 | CASSAGPPQHF
TRBV6-2/TRBV6-3 | CASSYWVGANYGYTF
TRBV29-1 | CSVEGSGREDTQYF
TRBV7-2 | CASSFPGQNSPLHF
TRBV25-1 | CASSEQGYSMDTEAFF
TRBV5-1 | CASSQTGGVTTNEKLFF
TRBV19 | CASSMGDRDSPLHF
TRBV12-3/TRBV12-4 | CASSPAIEQFF
TRBV3-1/TRBV3-2 | CASSPWDRAQGDTIYF
TRBV19 | CASSIPGARAFF
TRBV6-5 | CASRAGDDDEQYF
TRBV29-1 | CSVEGGVGYEQYF
TRBV24-1 | CATSDGYEQYF
TRBV14 | CASSVYPDRGNTEAFF
TRBV4-3 | CASSQRANTEAFF
TRBV27 | CASREGKTPLHF
TRBV29-1 | CSVHDRGSIADTQYF
TRBV18 | CASSPGQGGTEAFF
TRBV3-1/TRBV3-2 | CASSTLFGDSQETQYF
TRBV6-1 | CASSEEQGGPYEQYF
TRBV24-1 | CATGQGTDTQYF
TRBV5-8 | CASSFLQGHEQYF
TRBV11-2 | CASSLGQGARPQHF
TRBV6-6 | CASSLQVGGANNSPLHF
TRBV12-3/TRBV12-4 | CASSHLGNQPQHF
TRBV9 | CASSAGTRRDEQFF
TRBV5-8 | CASSLGGNTGELFF